These 5 T cell receptor beta chains were all obtained from the same sample, sequenced in a study of OX40 agonist ivuxolimab in advanced cancers. Produced via immunoSEQ multiplex PCR; TCRdb's table is partial and in-frame only. The sample lists under 150,000 clones; 75% to 95% were seen once. Sequencing was performed on CD4+ or CD8+ T cells sorted from blood, taken in a trial of the OX40 agonist ivuxolimab. These TCRs come from an adult with an advanced solid tumor such as melanoma, head and neck, liver or kidney cancer.

This rearrangement joins TRBV6-5 to TRBJ1-2; D perhaps matches TRBD1 (5 bases). This CDR3 region has 13 residues. Trimming shortened V by 1 base and J by 6 bases, and 9 bases separated the two germline ends. Germline V gives CDR1 MNHEY, CDR2 SVGAGI. CDR3 DNA: TGTGCCAGCAGTTACTGGGGCCCGGATGGCTACACCTTC. This sequence encodes CASSYWGPDGYTF.

The rearrangement joins TRBV27 to TRBJ2-3; TRBD2 agrees at 13 bases. CDR1 MNHEY and CDR2 SMNVEV come from the germline V gene (reference sequence). The CDR3 extends over 19 amino acids. V lost 3 bases, J lost 3 bases, and 12 bases stayed unmatched. The CDR3 protein is CASSFLPGLAGTITDTQYF. Written as DNA, the CDR3 is TGTGCCAGCAGTTTCCTCCCGGGACTAGCGGGGACGATTACAGATACGCAGTATTTT.

The gene calls are TRBV7-8 and TRBJ1-1, with D uncertain. This CDR3 has 13 amino acids. Germline V lookup: CDR1 SGHVS, CDR2 FQNEAQ. Trimming took 11 bases from V and 4 from J, leaving 17 bases between them. The CDR3 region has the DNA TGTGCCGGAATGGCCACGGGAGGCACTGAAGCTTTCTTT. Residues: CAGMATGGTEAFF.

The CDR3 reads CASSIGGLQSYEQYF. As DNA, the CDR3 is TGTGCCAGTAGTATCGGGGGACTCCAATCGTACGAGCAGTACTTC. The chain combines TRBV19 with TRBJ2-7; tentatively, D is TRBD2 (6 bases). Germline CDR1 reads LNHDA; CDR2 reads SQIVND (reference sequence). This CDR3 comprises 15 residues. V was trimmed by 3 bases and J by 4 bases, leaving 16 bases between them.

The genes are TRBV5-5 and TRBJ2-7; D gene ambiguous. Germline lookup yields CDR1 SGHKS and CDR2 YYEKEE (reference sequence). Between the trimmed V and J ends, which lost 0 bases and 2 bases, there was a span of 6 bases. The CDR3 consists of 13 residues. The CDR3 spells CASSLAPTYEQYF. The DNA for the CDR3 is TGTGCCAGCAGCTTGGCCCCCACCTACGAGCAGTACTTC.